The TCR beta chain described here comes from a study of cytomegalovirus exposure and HLA in healthy donors (TCRdb year 2017). Background for the entire study: According to an earlier analysis of 550 to 750 of the donors, about 179 million T cells yielded some 120 million unique TCR beta sequences and about 280 Gb of sequence data. About 300 gigabases of sequencing data and approximately 80 million unique TCR sequences were included in an early release covering about 700 HLA-typed donors. Of the roughly 400 genotyped donors, roughly 80% fell in the genetic ancestry cluster associated with self-reported Caucasian donors. The aim of the study was to test whether cataloging public T cell receptors could identify signatures of past pathogen exposure. The study used immunosequencing to profile the T cell repertoires of more than 650 subjects and linked those repertoires to cytomegalovirus serostatus. In addition to the first cohort of roughly 700 subjects, a separate validation cohort of over 90 different subjects was used. High-throughput TCR immunosequencing, statistical association of individual TCRs with disease status, and machine learning were combined to predict cytomegalovirus infection status. A later analysis re-examined previously published TCR beta repertoires from more than 550 donors and added high-resolution HLA genotyping to investigate patterns of TCR occurrence. Rather than drawing on any new phenotypic data, the later analysis identified candidate immune exposures from TCR beta sequences and the way those sequences occurred across donors. In an earlier analysis of 550 to 700 of the donors, high-throughput TCR beta sequencing was used to judge whether each TCR beta V gene segment behaved as functional or pseudogenic. Donor age, sex, ethnicity and CMV serostatus were collected together with the repertoire data. In a later genetic analysis, genome-wide SNP genotypes for about 65% of the 666 donors were used, and that subset was treated as a discovery cohort. All discovery cohort repertoires had been generated on a single sequencing platform. Class I and class II HLA loci were covered by the typing at four-digit resolution. Typing coverage differed by locus: A, B, C, DRB1 and DQB1 were typed in roughly 629-630 donors, DQA1 in about 560, DPA1 in approximately 610, and DPB1 in roughly 470. Four to six DR-DQ haplotypes were handled as single units for association and clustering, since linkage in the cohort was strong. Across about 370 genotyped donors of the cohort, an average of roughly 250,000 unique TCR beta nucleotide sequences per donor were sequenced, and roughly 17% of those sequences were non-productive.

The study at large found these results: A few of the identified cytomegalovirus-associated TCR beta chains were confirmed in vitro to be specific for cytomegalovirus antigens. A later genetic analysis reported fewer N-insertions in productive TCRs among donors in an Asian-associated ancestry cluster than the roughly 670-donor mean. The authors suggested that the approach could potentially be generalized to other disease states and immunological phenotypes. In a later analysis, the rate of TCR association differed among HLA loci, with DRB1 alleles having the most associated TCRs and HLA-C alleles having the fewest. Because some donors lacked HLA typing at each locus, the association tests relied only on the typed subset. A later analysis associated about 17,000 TCR beta sequences with specific HLA alleles at a false discovery rate of 0.05. The earlier analysis of some 560 of the donors excluded fewer than 20 rarely observed V segments, including chromosome 9 orphons, because counts were too low. A later genetic analysis associated a missense DCLRE1C variant with V-gene and J-gene trimming of TCR beta chains, and an independent cohort replicated the association. Some IMGT-functional V segments, including TRBV6-2 and TRBV6-3, could not be distinguished by the 87-base-pair reads and were therefore excluded. Only TCR beta chains were sequenced in this cohort, and the absence of alpha or paired-chain data limited detectable features. Correlated functional status among segregating V segments might be attributable to linkage disequilibrium, but an unknown experimental factor could not be ruled out. According to a later analysis, parvovirus B19, influenza, CMV and Epstein-Barr virus appeared linked to several top co-occurrence clusters. Assigning TCR associations to individual alleles was difficult when HLA alleles, especially DR and DQ, strongly co-occurred. According to a later analysis, most CMV-associated TCR beta chains appeared to be HLA-restricted, and the HLA associations seemed to be driven largely by CMV exposure. For the cohort, immune exposure information was limited to CMV serostatus. Roughly uniform sequencing depth across donors was assumed in presence/absence analyses, although this assumption may not hold. Most TCR sequences were observed very rarely across donors, whereas some public TCRs were present in many individuals. A cluster of highly shared sequence variants was judged likely to represent a technical artifact of the sequencing pipeline. Compared with equally common non-associated chains, HLA-associated TCR beta chains in a later analysis were more clonally expanded and had lower generation probabilities. An earlier analysis of around 540 of the donors showed that most TCR beta V segments appeared in productive rearrangements either about 90% or about 30% of the time, which broadly matched IMGT annotations. The classifier was reported to diagnose cytomegalovirus status with high specificity and sensitivity in both the original and validation cohorts. A further reported finding was that TCR beta sequences accurately predicted the HLA-A and HLA-B alleles for most subjects in the first cohort. A total of about 180 TCR beta chains were listed by the study as associated with cytomegalovirus.

In total, over 600 healthy bone marrow donors made up the cohort. Cohort members were all nominally healthy when sampled, although unrecorded immune exposures were likely present. The donor tested CMV seropositive and was one of the 289 seropositive cohort members. A peripheral blood sample was collected from each donor, and TCR beta sequencing was performed on peripheral blood mononuclear cells. Genomic DNA was extracted from the blood cell samples with the Qiagen DNeasy Blood Extraction Kit. Library prep was done by the immunoSEQ multiplex PCR assay. For the multiplex PCR, a mixture combining 60 forward primers for TCR Vbeta segments and 13 reverse primers for TCR Jbeta segments was used. A multiplex PCR assay on genomic DNA amplified the CDR3 region of rearranged TCR beta genes. The amplified TCR beta libraries were sequenced on the Illumina HiSeq System as 87-base-pair reads. In the paper's pipeline: Across the 670 or so repertoires, a later analysis counted around 80 million unique TCR beta chains, roughly 11 million of which were shared by at least two donors. Raw reads were error-corrected and collapsed into unique sequences by a nearest-neighbor algorithm in which closely related sequences were merged to remove PCR and sequencing errors. CDR3 sequences were aligned to IMGT reference sequences to assign V, D and J gene segments. For a sequence to be retained, a match of at least six nucleotides to both a V gene segment and a J gene segment was required. A rearrangement was called productive if the CDR3 had no stop codons and remained in frame with V and J, and every other rearrangement was called non-productive. CDR3 was defined according to IMGT convention as the region running from the second conserved V-encoded cysteine to the conserved J-encoded phenylalanine. The earlier analysis of some 600 of the donors excluded sequences that lacked an unambiguous match to a single V gene segment. In an earlier analysis of 450 to 750 of the donors, a V segment was called functional when productive rearrangements were above 56.7%, and segregating when the standard deviation between donors exceeded 5%. A statistical classification framework was developed to diagnose cytomegalovirus status using the catalog of TCR beta chain sequences. In a later analysis, TCR nucleotide sequences were compared against IMGT/GENE-DB human TR gene sequences so that V and J genes could be assigned. The TCRdist pipeline was used in a later analysis to assign CDR3 sequences and most-parsimonious VDJ recombination scenarios. In a later analysis, each TCR beta chain was defined by its CDR3 amino acid sequence together with its V-gene family, and reads without a unique V-gene family were excluded. A later analysis removed several hundred highly shared, low-generation-probability nucleotide sequences to deal with suspected cross-contamination and a sequencing artifact. In a later analysis, a clonal expansion index was calculated for each public chain from normalized within-repertoire ranks of inferred template counts. In a later analysis, generation probabilities were computed using a VDJ recombination model fitted to out-of-frame rearrangements, and the results were checked against IGoR. Hypergeometric tests were used in a later analysis to score TCR-TCR, TCR-HLA and TCR-CMV co-occurrence, with a repertoire-size bias correction applied to the TCR pairs. A later analysis estimated false discovery rates by permuting HLA or CMV assignments 20 times. In a later analysis, co-occurring TCRs were grouped using DBSCAN, and TCRdist sequence similarity was added for clustering within HLA-allele-positive subsets. Co-occurrence clustering excluded repertoires with fewer than 30,000 or more than 120,000 public chains, plus five with anomalous nucleotide sharing. In its TCRdb copy, this immuneACCESS table keeps in-frame sequences only and misses some clones. Where compared with another copy, unresolved V genes explain less than half of these, and the others have no known cause. V and J calls and clone size follow that table, whereas D and trimming were derived from the DNA. Recorded for this sample are fewer than 95,000 clones; roughly 60% of them occurred a single time. 20% to 25% of the sample belongs to the ten largest clones.

The germline V gene supplies CDR1 SQVTM and CDR2 ANQGSEA. The CDR3 covers 16 residues, taking in both the cysteine and the phenylalanine. CDR3 DNA only is kept here, 48 bases in frame from base 1. Concerning this clone: The antigen it recognizes is unknown. No qualities accompany the bases; no much larger clone lies one base away.

This chain is built from TRBV29-1 and TRBJ2-5; TRBD2 is a weak D gene call, 7 bases matching. The end of the DNA aligns better with TRBJ2-7, so the J call may be wrong. This clonotype was obtained from a woman aged 50 to 65 in good health and CMV-seropositive. Sequencing was done on a sample of PBMCs. The CDR3 region reads CSVEEGGGRSSYEQYF. DNA sequence: TGCAGCGTTGAAGAAGGGGGGGGACGCAGCTCCTACGAGCAGTACTTC.